This T cell receptor beta chain stems from a study of T cell responses to AZD1222 COVID-19 vaccine. Findings and limits, study-wide: The study reported that nearly half of spike-specific TCRs target unmutated variant regions. Vaccine-related CD4 TCRs covered spike, predominating at 160-218 and 743-854. Clonal diversity was possibly underestimated, and the donors were mostly white British, with more females.

Second-dose schedules of about 4 or about 12 weeks were combined. As for this clone: The target antigen is unknown.

Clones were read by immunoSEQ multiplex PCR, and TCRdb kept only the in-frame ones, dropping some. The data contain roughly 130,000 clones, roughly 92% of them singletons. V was pared by 3 bases and J by 3 bases, with 11 bases between. This CDR3 has 14 residues. Germline V lookup: CDR1 KGHSH, CDR2 LQKENI. The input for sequencing was peripheral blood, taken 28 days after the second AZD1222 dose. This receptor was taken from an adult who received the AZD1222 COVID-19 vaccine. The chain links TRBV18 to TRBJ1-1; D unclear. CDR3: CASSPGSRDTEAFF. CDR3 bases: TGTGCCAGCTCACCCGGGTCTCGGGACACTGAAGCTTTCTTT.